This T cell receptor beta chain was recorded in a study of shared clonotypes between healthy human individuals. Measured with immunoSEQ multiplex PCR; TCRdb has only the in-frame clones, and not every one. The sample lists 1,400,000 or so clones, 98% occurring once. The CDR3 length is 14 residues. Per the germline V gene, CDR1 is LNHDA and CDR2 is SQIVND (reference sequence). V dropped 0 bases and J dropped 6 bases, with 9 bases sitting between them. The gene calls are TRBV19 and TRBJ1-5, with D hard to call. The sequence was obtained from a man aged 25 to 45 in good health. The sequencing sample was made of naive CD4+ T cells sorted from blood. Subset denoted: CD45RA+ positively selected. This CDR3 is CASSIDLGGQPQHF. CDR3 coding DNA: TGTGCCAGTAGTATAGATCTGGGAGGTCAGCCCCAGCATTTT.